This TCR beta chain was sequenced for a study of blood T cell repertoires in COVID-19. Here immunoSEQ multiplex PCR was the method, and the copy in TCRdb shows in-frame clones only, minus some. The table has 150,000 or so clones, 88% seen once; the top ten hold 10%. The TCR comes from a man aged 50 to 60 with acute or convalescent COVID-19. The sample taken for sequencing was peripheral blood.

The CDR3 sequence: CASSSGTGKGTIYF. In DNA form, the CDR3 reads TGTGCCAGCAGCTCCGGGACAGGAAAGGGTACCATATATTTT. The chain uses TRBV13 and TRBJ1-3; 8 bases fit TRBD1. CDR3 length equals 14 residues. Germline assignment: CDR1 PRHDT and CDR2 FYEKMQ (reference sequence). The junction had 9 bases not matched to a gene; V was cut back by 4 bases and J by 10 bases.